This T cell receptor beta chain derives from a study of blood T cell repertoires in COVID-19. Study in general: COVID-19 samples, acute and convalescent, were from the United States, Italy and Spain. The analysed material was cDNA or gDNA that came from T cells, B-cell-depleted T cells, or PBMCs.

The CDR3 runs to 16 residues. The V gene end was trimmed by 5 bases and the J gene end by 5 bases; junction bases not matched to a gene: 9. Germline CDR1 reads SGHTA; CDR2 reads FQGNSA. In the study's own analysis: Amplifying reference gene primers gave estimates of nucleated cell counts. Clones were read by immunoSEQ multiplex PCR, and TCRdb kept only the in-frame ones, dropping some. From that table come the V and J calls and clone size; the DNA was used to work out D and trimming. The sample carries roughly 200,000 clones, over 75% recorded once. J is TRBJ2-1 and V is TRBV7-2; 10 bases line up with TRBD2. The sequence came from a woman aged 40 to 50 who had recovered from COVID-19. What was sequenced was peripheral blood. CDR3 bases: TGTGCCAGCAGCCGCCGGGCTAGCGGGGGAAACAATGAGCAGTTCTTC. It codes for CASSRRASGGNNEQFF.